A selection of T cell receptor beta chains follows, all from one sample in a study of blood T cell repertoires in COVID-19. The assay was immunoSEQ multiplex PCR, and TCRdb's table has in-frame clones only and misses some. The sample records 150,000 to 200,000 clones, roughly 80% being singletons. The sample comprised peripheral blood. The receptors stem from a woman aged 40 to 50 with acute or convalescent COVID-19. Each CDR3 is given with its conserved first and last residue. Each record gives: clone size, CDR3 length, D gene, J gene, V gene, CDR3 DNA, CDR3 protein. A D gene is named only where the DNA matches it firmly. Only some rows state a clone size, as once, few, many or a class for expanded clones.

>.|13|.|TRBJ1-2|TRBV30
TGTGCCTCCCGAGACTCAGGGGAGTATGGCTACACCTTC
CASRDSGEYGYTF
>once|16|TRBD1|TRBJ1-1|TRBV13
TGTGCCAGCAGCCACCTCCCGGGACAGGGTCACACTGAAGCTTTCTTT
CASSHLPGQGHTEAFF
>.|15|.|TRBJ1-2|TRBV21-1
TGTGCCAGCAGCAAAACATGGCCGGGGTGTGATGGCTACACCTTC
CASSKTWPGCDGYTF
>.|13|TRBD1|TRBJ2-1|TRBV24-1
TGTGCCACCGAAGGGACAGGGCCTAATGAGCAGTTCTTC
CATEGTGPNEQFF
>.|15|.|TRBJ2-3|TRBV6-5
TGTGCCAGCAGTTACAGGAACCGGGGCACAGATACGCAGTATTTT
CASSYRNRGTDTQYF
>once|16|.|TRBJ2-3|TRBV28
TGTGCCAGCAGTCTAGACTCAGGAGGTCAACCAGATACGCAGTATTTT
CASSLDSGGQPDTQYF
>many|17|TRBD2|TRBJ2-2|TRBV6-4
TGTGCCAGCAGTGACTCTGGGCTAGCGGGAGACACCGGGGAGCTGTTTTTT
CASSDSGLAGDTGELFF
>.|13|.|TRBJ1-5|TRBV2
TGTGCCAGCAGTTTGACAGGAAAGCAGCCCCAGCATTTT
CASSLTGKQPQHF
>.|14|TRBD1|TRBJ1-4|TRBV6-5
TGTGCCAGCAGTTATAGGGACAGAAATGAAAAACTGTTTTTT
CASSYRDRNEKLFF
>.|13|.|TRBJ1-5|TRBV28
TGTGCCAGCAAATTAGGGGGCAATCAGCCCCAGCATTTT
CASKLGGNQPQHF
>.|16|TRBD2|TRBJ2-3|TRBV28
TGTGCCAGCAGTATAACTAGCGGGAGTTCCACAGATACGCAGTATTTT
CASSITSGSSTDTQYF
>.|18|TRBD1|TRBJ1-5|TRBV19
TGTGCCAGTAGTAGCCGGACAGGGAGATCCGGGGTCAATCAGCCCCAGCATTTT
CASSSRTGRSGVNQPQHF
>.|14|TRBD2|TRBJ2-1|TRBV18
TGTGCCAGCTCACCCCGGGGGGCCTACAATGAGCAGTTCTTC
CASSPRGAYNEQFF
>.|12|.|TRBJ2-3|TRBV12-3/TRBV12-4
TGTGCCAGCAACGTAGGGGCGGATACGCAGTATTTT
CASNVGADTQYF
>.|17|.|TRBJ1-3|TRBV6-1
TGTGCCAGCAGTGTGTGGCCCCCCCAAGTTGCTGGAAACACCATATATTTT
CASSVWPPQVAGNTIYF
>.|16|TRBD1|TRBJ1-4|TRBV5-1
TGCGCCAGCAGCTTGGGACGAACAGGGGAAAATGAAAAACTGTTTTTT
CASSLGRTGENEKLFF
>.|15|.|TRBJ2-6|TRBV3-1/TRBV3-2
TGTGCCAGCAGCCAATGGGCGTCTGGGGCCAACGTCCTGACTTTC
CASSQWASGANVLTF
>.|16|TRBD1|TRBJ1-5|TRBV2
TGTGCCAGCAGTGAACTAGGGGGCAATAGCAATCAGCCCCAGCATTTT
CASSELGGNSNQPQHF
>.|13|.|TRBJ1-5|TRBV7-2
TGTGCCAGCAGCTTAGATCGGGGAGTTGAGGAGCATTTT
CASSLDRGVEEHF
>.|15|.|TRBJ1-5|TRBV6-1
TGTGCCAGCAGTGGACAGCTGTATAGCAATCAGCCCCAGCATTTT
CASSGQLYSNQPQHF
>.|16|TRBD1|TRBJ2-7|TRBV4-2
TGTGCCAGCAGCCAAGTCGGTCCGGGACAGGGTGACGAGCAGTACTTC
CASSQVGPGQGDEQYF
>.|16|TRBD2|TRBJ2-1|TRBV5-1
TGCGCCAGCAGCTCCCTTAGCGGGAGCAGCGGGAATGAGCAGTTCTTC
CASSSLSGSSGNEQFF
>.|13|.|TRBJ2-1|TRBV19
TGTGCCAGTAGCCCCGGAGACTACAATGAGCAGTTCTTC
CASSPGDYNEQFF
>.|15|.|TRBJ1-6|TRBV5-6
TGTGCCAGCAGCTTGGCCTCACTGCTGGATTCACCCCTCCACTTT
CASSLASLLDSPLHF
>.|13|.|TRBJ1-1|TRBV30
TGTGCCTGGAGCAGGGGACCGAACACTGAAGCTTTCTTT
CAWSRGPNTEAFF
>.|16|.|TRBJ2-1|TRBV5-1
TGCGCCAGCGGGAAGATTGGGGACATCTCCTACAATGAGCAGTTCTTC
CASGKIGDISYNEQFF
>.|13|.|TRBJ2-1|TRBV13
TGTGCCAGCAGCTTCCGTGACAACAATGAGCAGTTCTTC
CASSFRDNNEQFF
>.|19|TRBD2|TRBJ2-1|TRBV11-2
TGTGCCAGCAGCCCTCTGGGGGTGTCGGGGGGGCCGATAGACAATGAGCAGTTCTTC
CASSPLGVSGGPIDNEQFF
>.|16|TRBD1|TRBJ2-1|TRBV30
TGTGCCTGGAGTGTAAGGACAGGGCAAAGGTACAATGAGCAGTTCTTC
CAWSVRTGQRYNEQFF
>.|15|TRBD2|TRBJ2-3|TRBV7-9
TGTGCCAGCAGCCCAGGACTAGGAGTTATAGATACGCAGTATTTT
CASSPGLGVIDTQYF
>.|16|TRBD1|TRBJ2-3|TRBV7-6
TGTGCCAGCAGCCAAGCCCCCGGGACAGGGGTAGATACGCAGTATTTT
CASSQAPGTGVDTQYF
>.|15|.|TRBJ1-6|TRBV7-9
TGTGCCAGCAGCTGGACGGACATACAATGGTCACCCCTCCACTTT
CASSWTDIQWSPLHF
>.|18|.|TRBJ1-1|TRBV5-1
TGCGCCAGCAGCTTCGACGTATGGAAGGACAGAAAGAACACTGAAGCTTTCTTT
CASSFDVWKDRKNTEAFF
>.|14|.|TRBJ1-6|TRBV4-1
TGCGCCAGCAGCCCCCAGGGATTCAATTCACCCCTCCACTTT
CASSPQGFNSPLHF
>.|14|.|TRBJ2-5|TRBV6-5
TGTGCCAGCAGTCAACTGGCGGGTGTGGAGACCCAGTACTTC
CASSQLAGVETQYF
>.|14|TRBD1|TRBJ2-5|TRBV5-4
TGTGCCAGCAGCGGGGGACAGGGGCTTGAGACCCAGTACTTC
CASSGGQGLETQYF
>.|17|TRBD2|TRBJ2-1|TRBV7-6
TGTGCCAGCAGCTTAACGGGGGGGCGAACGTCCTACAATGAGCAGTTCTTC
CASSLTGGRTSYNEQFF
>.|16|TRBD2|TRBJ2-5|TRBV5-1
TGCGCCAGCAGCTTGGGGACTAGCGGGGGACAAGAGACCCAGTACTTC
CASSLGTSGGQETQYF
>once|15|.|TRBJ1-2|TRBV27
TGTGCCAGCAGTCCGTTTAGGGGCGAGGAAGATGGCTACACCTTC
CASSPFRGEEDGYTF
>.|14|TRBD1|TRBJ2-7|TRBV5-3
TGTGCCAGAAGCGTCCGGGACAGACTCTACGAGCAGTACTTC
CARSVRDRLYEQYF
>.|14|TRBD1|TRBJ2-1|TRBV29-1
TGCAGCGTTTCACAGGGGGCACCCTACAATGAGCAGTTCTTC
CSVSQGAPYNEQFF
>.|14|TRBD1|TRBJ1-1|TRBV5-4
TGTGCCAGCAGATACGGACAGGGAGGGGGTGAAGCTTTCTTT
CASRYGQGGGEAFF
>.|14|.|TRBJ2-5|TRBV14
TGTGCCAGCAGCCAAGTATGGGGAGAAGAGACCCAGTACTTC
CASSQVWGEETQYF
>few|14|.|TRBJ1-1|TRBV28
TGTGCCAGCAGTTTTTATGGGCTCAACACTGAAGCTTTCTTT
CASSFYGLNTEAFF
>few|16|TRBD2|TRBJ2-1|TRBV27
TGTGCCAGCAGTTTAGTAGCGGGAGGTCCTTTCAATGAGCAGTTCTTC
CASSLVAGGPFNEQFF
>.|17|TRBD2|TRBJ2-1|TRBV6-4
TGTGCCCCAACTAGCGGGAGTCCCAGCTCTTGGTACAATGAGCAGTTCTTC
CAPTSGSPSSWYNEQFF
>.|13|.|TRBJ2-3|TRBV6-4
TGTGCCAGCAGTGACTCTCCCCGAGATACGCAGTATTTT
CASSDSPRDTQYF
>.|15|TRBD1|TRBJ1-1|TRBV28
TGTGCCAGCAGTTTGATTGGGACAGTGAACACTGAAGCTTTCTTT
CASSLIGTVNTEAFF
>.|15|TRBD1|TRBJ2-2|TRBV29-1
TGCAGCGCCTCAGGGGGATCCGCGAACACCGGGGAGCTGTTTTTT
CSASGGSANTGELFF
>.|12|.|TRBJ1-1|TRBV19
TGTGCCAGTAGTATTAGGACAACTGAAGCTTTCTTT
CASSIRTTEAFF
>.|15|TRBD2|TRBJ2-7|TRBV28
TGTGCCAGCAGTTTCTTGCCTAGCGGGGGAGGGGAGCAGTACTTC
CASSFLPSGGGEQYF
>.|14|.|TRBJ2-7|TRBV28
TGTGCCAGCAGTTTAGGGGGCATCTCCTACGAGCAGTACTTC
CASSLGGISYEQYF
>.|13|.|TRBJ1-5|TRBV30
TGTGCCTGGAGTGTACTACAAAATCAGCCCCAGCATTTT
CAWSVLQNQPQHF
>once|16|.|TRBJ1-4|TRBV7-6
TGTGCCAGCAGCTTAGTTGGTTGGGCAGCTAATGAAAAACTGTTTTTT
CASSLVGWAANEKLFF
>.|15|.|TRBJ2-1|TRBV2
TGTGCCAGCAGTGAGTTTACAGGGTCCTACAATGAGCAGTTCTTC
CASSEFTGSYNEQFF
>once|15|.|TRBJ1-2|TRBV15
TGTGCCACCAGCATCTCGACAGGAGGAAGCTATGGCTACACCTTC
CATSISTGGSYGYTF
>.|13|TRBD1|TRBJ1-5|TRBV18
TGTGCCAGCTCACCGAGGGGGCTGCAGCCCCAGCATTTT
CASSPRGLQPQHF
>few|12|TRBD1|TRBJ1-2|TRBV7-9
TGTGCCAGCAGCCCCCGGACAGGGGGCTACACCTTC
CASSPRTGGYTF
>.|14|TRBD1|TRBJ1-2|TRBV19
TGTGCCAGTAGCCTCAGGACAGGGGACTATGGCTACACCTTC
CASSLRTGDYGYTF